Described below is a single T cell receptor beta chain sequence and its context. The CDR3 consists of 14 residues. Germline CDR1 reads SGHNT; CDR2 reads YYREEE (reference sequence). After removal of 5 bases from V and 2 bases from J, the junction contained 3 bases not matched to a gene. This record comes from a study of OX40 agonist ivuxolimab in advanced cancers. Using immunoSEQ multiplex PCR, the repertoire was profiled, and TCRdb retains in-frame clones only, with some absent. The data hold fewer than 40,000 clones, with roughly nine tenths observed a single time. Anyone with autoimmune disease history or systemic immunosuppression was excluded.

The rearrangement uses TRBV5-4 and TRBJ1-3; TRBD1 matches 8 bases. The specimen was CD4+ or CD8+ T cells sorted from blood, collected in a trial of the OX40 agonist ivuxolimab. This receptor was taken from an adult with an advanced solid tumor such as melanoma, head and neck, liver or kidney cancer. CDR3 region: CASRQGATGNTIYF. The CDR3 coding sequence is TGTGCCAGCAGGCAGGGGGCAACTGGAAACACCATATATTTT.